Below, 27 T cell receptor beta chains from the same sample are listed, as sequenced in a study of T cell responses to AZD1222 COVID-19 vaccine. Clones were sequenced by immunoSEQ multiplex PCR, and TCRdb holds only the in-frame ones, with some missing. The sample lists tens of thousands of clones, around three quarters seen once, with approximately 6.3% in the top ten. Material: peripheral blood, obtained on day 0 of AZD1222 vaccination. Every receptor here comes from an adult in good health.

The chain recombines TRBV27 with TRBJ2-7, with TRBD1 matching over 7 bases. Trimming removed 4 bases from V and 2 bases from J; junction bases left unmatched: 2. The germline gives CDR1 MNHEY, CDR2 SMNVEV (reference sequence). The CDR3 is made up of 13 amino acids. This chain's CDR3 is CASSSTGAYEQYV. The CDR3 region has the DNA TGTGCCAGCAGTTCTACAGGGGCCTACGAGCAGTACGTC.

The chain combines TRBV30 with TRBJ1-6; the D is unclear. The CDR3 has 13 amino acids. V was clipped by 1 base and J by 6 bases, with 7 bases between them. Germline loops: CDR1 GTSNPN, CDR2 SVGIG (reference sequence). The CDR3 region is CAWSDQANSPLHF. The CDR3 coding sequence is TGTGCCTGGAGTGATCAGGCTAATTCACCCCTCCACTTT.

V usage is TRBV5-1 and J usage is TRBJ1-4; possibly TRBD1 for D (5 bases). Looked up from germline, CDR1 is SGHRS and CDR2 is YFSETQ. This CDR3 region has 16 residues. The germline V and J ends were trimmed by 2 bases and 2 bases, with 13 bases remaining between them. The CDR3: CASSFGQGRTNEKLFF. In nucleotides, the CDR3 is TGCGCCAGCAGCTTCGGGCAGGGTAGGACTAATGAAAAACTGTTTTTT.

CDR3 DNA: TGTGCCAGCAGCCCCGACAACAGGCCCCAGCCCCAGCATTTT. Protein: CASSPDNRPQPQHF. The V and J genes are TRBV9 and TRBJ1-5, with D perhaps TRBD1 (5 bases). The CDR3 extends over 14 amino acids. Trimming pared 4 bases from V and 7 bases from J, leaving 15 bases between. Germline V gene lookup returns CDR1 SGDLS and CDR2 YYNGEE.

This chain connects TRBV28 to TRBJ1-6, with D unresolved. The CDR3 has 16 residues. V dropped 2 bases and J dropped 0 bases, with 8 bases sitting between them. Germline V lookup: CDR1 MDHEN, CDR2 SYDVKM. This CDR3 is CASSLGQYSYNSPLHF. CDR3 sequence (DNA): TGTGCCAGCAGTTTAGGGCAGTACTCCTATAATTCACCCCTCCACTTT.

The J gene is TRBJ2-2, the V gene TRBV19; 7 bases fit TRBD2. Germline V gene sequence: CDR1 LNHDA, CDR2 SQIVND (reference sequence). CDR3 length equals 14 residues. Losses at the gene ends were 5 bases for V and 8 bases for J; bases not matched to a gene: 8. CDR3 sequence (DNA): TGTGCCAGTAGTGGCCGGGGGGATCCGGGGGAGCTGTTTTTT. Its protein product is CASSGRGDPGELFF.

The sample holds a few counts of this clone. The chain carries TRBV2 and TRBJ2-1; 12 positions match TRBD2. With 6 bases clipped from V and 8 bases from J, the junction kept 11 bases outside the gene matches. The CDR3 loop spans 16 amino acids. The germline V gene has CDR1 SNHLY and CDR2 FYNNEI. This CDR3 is CASRPFGTSGFDEQFF. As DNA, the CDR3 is TGTGCCAGCAGACCGTTCGGGACTAGCGGGTTCGATGAGCAGTTCTTC.

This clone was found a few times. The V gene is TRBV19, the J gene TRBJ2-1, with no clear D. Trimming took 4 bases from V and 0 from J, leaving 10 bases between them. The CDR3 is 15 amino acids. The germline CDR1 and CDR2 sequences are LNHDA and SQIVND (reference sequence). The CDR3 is CASSTSDLSYNEQFF. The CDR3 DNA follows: TGTGCCAGTAGTACATCAGACCTCTCCTACAATGAGCAGTTCTTC.

The CDR3 protein is CASSTRRVDRVVDTEAFF. CDR3 nucleotide sequence: TGTGCCAGCAGCACCCGTAGAGTAGACAGGGTGGTCGACACTGAAGCTTTCTTT. This chain links TRBV5-5 with TRBJ1-1; 7 nucleotides line up with TRBD1. V lost 4 bases to trimming and J lost 3 bases; unmatched junction nucleotides: 18. The CDR3 length is 18 residues. CDR1 and CDR2 (germline): SGHKS, YYEKEE (reference sequence).

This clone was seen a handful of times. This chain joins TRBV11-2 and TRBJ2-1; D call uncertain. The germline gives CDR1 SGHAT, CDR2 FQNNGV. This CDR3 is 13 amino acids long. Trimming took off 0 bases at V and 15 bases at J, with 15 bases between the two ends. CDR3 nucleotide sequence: TGTGCCAGCAGCTTAGAACCCCCGGGTACACGGTTCTTC. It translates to CASSLEPPGTRFF.

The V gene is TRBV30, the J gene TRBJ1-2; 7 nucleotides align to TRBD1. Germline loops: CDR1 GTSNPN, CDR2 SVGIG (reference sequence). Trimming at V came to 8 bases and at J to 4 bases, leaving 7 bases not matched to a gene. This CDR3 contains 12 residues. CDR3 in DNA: TGTGCCGAGAGGGGGCCGACCTATGGCTACACCTTC. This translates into CAERGPTYGYTF.

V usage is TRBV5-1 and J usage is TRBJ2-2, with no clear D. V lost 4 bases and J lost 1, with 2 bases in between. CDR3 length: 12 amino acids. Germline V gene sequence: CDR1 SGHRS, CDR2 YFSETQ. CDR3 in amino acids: CASSQNTGELFF. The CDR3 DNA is TGCGCCAGCAGCCAGAACACCGGGGAGCTGTTTTTT.

CDR3 nucleotides: TGTGCCAGCAGTTTCGGCCACGGCGACGGTAACGAAAAACTGTTTTTT. Residues: CASSFGHGDGNEKLFF. The rearrangement joins TRBV28 to TRBJ1-4; D gene uncertain. The CDR3 covers 16 residues. The germline V and J ends were trimmed by 3 bases and 8 bases, with 19 bases remaining between them. The germline gives CDR1 MDHEN, CDR2 SYDVKM. The whole variable domain, filled in from reference TRBV28 and TRBJ1-4, reads DVKVTQSSRYLVKRTGEKVFLECVQDMDHENMFWYRQDPGLGLRLIYFSYDVKMKEKGDIPEGYSVSREKKERFSLILESASTNQTSMYLCASSFGHGDGNEKLFFGSGTQLSVL.

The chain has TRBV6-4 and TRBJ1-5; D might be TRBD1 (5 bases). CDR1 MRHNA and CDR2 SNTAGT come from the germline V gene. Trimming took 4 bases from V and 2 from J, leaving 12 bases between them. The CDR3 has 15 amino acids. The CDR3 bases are TGTGCCAGCAGTGCTGGGGCGCGTGGCAATCAGCCCCAGCATTTT. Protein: CASSAGARGNQPQHF.

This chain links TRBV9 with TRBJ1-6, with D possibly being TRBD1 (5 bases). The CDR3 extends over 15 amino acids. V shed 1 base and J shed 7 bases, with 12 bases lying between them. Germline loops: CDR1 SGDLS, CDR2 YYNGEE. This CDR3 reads CASSVKSGRNSPLHF. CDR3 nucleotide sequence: TGTGCCAGCAGCGTAAAGTCAGGGCGAAATTCACCCCTCCACTTT.

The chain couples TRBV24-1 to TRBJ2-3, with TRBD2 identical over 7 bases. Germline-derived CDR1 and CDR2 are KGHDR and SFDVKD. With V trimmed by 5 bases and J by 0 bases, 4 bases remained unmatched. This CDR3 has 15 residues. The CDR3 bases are TGTGCCACCAGTGTCGGTAGCGGGAGCACAGATACGCAGTATTTT. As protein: CATSVGSGSTDTQYF.

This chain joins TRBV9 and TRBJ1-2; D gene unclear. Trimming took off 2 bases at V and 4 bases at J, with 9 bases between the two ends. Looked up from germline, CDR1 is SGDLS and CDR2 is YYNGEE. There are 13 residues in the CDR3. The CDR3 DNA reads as TGTGCCAGCAGCGTTAGTGGGGTCTATGGCTACACCTTC. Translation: CASSVSGVYGYTF. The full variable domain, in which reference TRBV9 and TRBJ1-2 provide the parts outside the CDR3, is DSGVTQTPKHLITATGQRVTLRCSPRSGDLSVYWYQQSLDQGLQFLIQYYNGEERAKGNILERFSAQQFPDLHSELNLSSLELGDSALYFCASSVSGVYGYTFGSGTRLTVV.

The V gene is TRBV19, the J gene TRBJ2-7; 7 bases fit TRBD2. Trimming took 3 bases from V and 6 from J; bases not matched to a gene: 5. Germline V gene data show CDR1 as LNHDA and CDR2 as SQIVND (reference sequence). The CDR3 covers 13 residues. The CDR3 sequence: CASSIRGRAEQYF. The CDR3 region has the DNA TGTGCCAGTAGTATTCGGGGGAGGGCCGAGCAGTACTTC.

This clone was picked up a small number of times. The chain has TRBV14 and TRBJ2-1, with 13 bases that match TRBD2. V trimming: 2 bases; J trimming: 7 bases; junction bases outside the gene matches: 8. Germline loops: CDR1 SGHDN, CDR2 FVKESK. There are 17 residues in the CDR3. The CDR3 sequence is CASSQPGLAGARNEQFF. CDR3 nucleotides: TGTGCCAGCAGCCAACCCGGACTAGCGGGAGCTCGGAATGAGCAGTTCTTC.

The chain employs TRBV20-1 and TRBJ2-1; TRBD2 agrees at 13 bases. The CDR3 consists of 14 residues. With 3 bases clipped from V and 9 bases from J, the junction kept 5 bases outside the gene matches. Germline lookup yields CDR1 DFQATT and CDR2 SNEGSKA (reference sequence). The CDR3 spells CSASGTSGISEQFF. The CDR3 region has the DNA TGCAGTGCTAGTGGGACTAGCGGGATTAGTGAGCAGTTCTTC.

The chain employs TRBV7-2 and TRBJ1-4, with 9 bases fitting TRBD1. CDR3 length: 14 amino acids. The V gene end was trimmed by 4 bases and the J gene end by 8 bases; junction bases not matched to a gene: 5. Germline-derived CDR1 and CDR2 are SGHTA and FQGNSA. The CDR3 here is CASSSGQGPEKLFF. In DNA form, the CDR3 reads TGTGCCAGCAGCTCCGGACAGGGGCCGGAAAAACTGTTTTTT.

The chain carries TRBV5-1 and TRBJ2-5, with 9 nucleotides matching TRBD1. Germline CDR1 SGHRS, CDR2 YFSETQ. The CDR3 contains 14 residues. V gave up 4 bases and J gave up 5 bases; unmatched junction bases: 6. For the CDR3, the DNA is TGCGCCAGCAGCCGGGACAGGGTCCTTGAGACCCAGTACTTC. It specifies CASSRDRVLETQYF.

CDR3 in amino acids: CASSLVANTEAFF. Written as DNA, the CDR3 is TGTGCCAGCAGCTTAGTTGCGAACACTGAAGCTTTCTTT. The chain combines TRBV7-2 with TRBJ1-1, with no clear D. The V and J ends lost 1 base and 1 base respectively, with 4 bases between them. The germline V gene has CDR1 SGHTA and CDR2 FQGNSA. The CDR3 has 13 amino acids.

CDR3 in amino acids: CASSLLRMTGYTF. The CDR3 nucleotides are TGTGCCAGCAGTTTATTACGGATGACGGGCTACACCTTC. V is TRBV28 and J is TRBJ1-2; D call uncertain. Per the germline V gene, CDR1 is MDHEN and CDR2 is SYDVKM. Trimming took off 1 base at V and 8 bases at J, with 11 bases between the two ends. The CDR3 is made up of 13 amino acids.

The CDR3 DNA reads TGTGCCAGCAGCTTAGGACGGAGCAATCAGCCCCAGCATTTT. This codes for CASSLGRSNQPQHF. The chain employs TRBV5-6 and TRBJ1-5; unclear D gene. Germline-derived CDR1 and CDR2 are SGHDT and YYEEEE. The CDR3 runs 14 residues. Trimming pared 2 bases from V and 1 base from J, leaving 7 bases between.

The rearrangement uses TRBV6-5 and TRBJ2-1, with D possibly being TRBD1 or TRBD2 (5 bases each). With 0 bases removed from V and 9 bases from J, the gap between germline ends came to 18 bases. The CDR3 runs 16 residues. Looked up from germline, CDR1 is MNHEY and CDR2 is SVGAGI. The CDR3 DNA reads TGTGCCAGCAGTTACTCCTGGGACCTCCAACTAGGTGAGCAGTTCTTC. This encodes CASSYSWDLQLGEQFF.

The CDR3 DNA follows: TGTGCCAGCACGTACTCGACGGCTTACGAGCAGTACTTC. Translation gives CASTYSTAYEQYF. The chain has TRBV6-2 or TRBV6-3 and TRBJ2-7; D unclear. Germline CDR1 reads MNHEY; CDR2 reads SVGEGT. The CDR3 totals 13 residues. With 7 bases removed from V and 4 bases from J, the gap between germline ends came to 14 bases.